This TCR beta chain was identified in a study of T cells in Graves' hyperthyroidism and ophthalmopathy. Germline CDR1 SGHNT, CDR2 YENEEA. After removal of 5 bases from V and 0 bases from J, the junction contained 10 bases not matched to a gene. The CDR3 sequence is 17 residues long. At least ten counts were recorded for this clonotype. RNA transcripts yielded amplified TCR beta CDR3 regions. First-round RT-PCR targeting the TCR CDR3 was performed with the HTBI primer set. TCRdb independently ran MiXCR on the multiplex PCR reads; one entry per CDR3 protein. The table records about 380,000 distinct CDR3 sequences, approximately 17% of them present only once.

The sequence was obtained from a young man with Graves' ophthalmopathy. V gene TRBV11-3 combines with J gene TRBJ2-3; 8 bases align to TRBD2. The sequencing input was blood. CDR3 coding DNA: TGTGCCAGCAGCCAACTCGGGGGGGCATCTAGCACAGATACGCAGTATTTT. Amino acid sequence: CASSQLGGASSTDTQYF.